The 7 T cell receptor beta chains listed next were all sequenced from one sample in a study of blood T cell repertoires in COVID-19. The method was immunoSEQ multiplex PCR; TCRdb's version includes in-frame clones alone and lacks a portion of them. The sample has around 480,000 clones, approximately 90% seen once; the top ten hold 10% to 15%. The sample consisted of peripheral blood. Receptor source: a woman in her fifties or sixties with COVID-19, enrolled during active disease.

The rearrangement joins TRBV19 to TRBJ2-5; 7 bases fit TRBD2. The V and J ends lost 8 bases and 4 bases, in that order; junction bases with no gene match: 7. Germline V gives CDR1 LNHDA, CDR2 SQIVND (reference sequence). The CDR3 extends over 13 amino acids. CDR3 region: CASGEGGGETQYF. CDR3 in DNA: TGTGCCAGTGGGGAGGGTGGGGGAGAGACCCAGTACTTC.

Regarding this clone: The sample has other DNA sequences that encode this CDR3 too. The chain carries TRBV3-1 (or the pseudogene TRBV3-2) and TRBJ2-3, with D hard to call. CDR3 length: 13 amino acids. Germline CDR1 LGHDT, CDR2 YNNKEL (reference sequence). V lost 1 base to trimming and J lost 6 bases, with 8 bases between them. CDR3 DNA sequence: TGTGCCAGCAGCCAAGCTGGCAAGGATACGCAGTATTTT. Translation: CASSQAGKDTQYF.

This sequence joins TRBV19 and TRBJ1-2; 7 bases match TRBD1. Germline CDR1 LNHDA, CDR2 SQIVND (reference sequence). The CDR3 totals 15 residues. V dropped 10 bases and J dropped 4; count of bases not matched to a gene: 15. CDR3 sequence: CATLQGPSPFYGYTF. CDR3 bases: TGTGCCACCTTACAGGGGCCGTCCCCATTCTATGGCTACACCTTC. Full variable domain (missing parts from reference TRBV19 and TRBJ1-2): DGGITQSPKYLFRKEGQNVTLSCEQNLNHDAMYWYRQDPGQGLRLIYYSQIVNDFQKGDIAEGYSVSREKKESFPLTVTSAQKNPTAFYLCATLQGPSPFYGYTFGSGTRLTVV.

This clone was detected once. The chain links TRBV3-1 (or the pseudogene TRBV3-2) to TRBJ2-7, with D maybe TRBD2 (7 bases). Between the trimmed V and J ends, which lost 3 bases and 4 bases, there was a span of 16 bases. The germline CDR1 and CDR2 sequences are LGHDT and YNNKEL (reference sequence). The CDR3 has 15 amino acids. CDR3 region: CASSQGRGLNYEQYF. The CDR3 bases are TGTGCCAGCAGCCAGGGGCGGGGGCTTAATTACGAGCAGTACTTC.

This chain joins TRBV7-9 and TRBJ1-1, with a weak D call TRBD1 (6 bases). The CDR3 is made up of 15 amino acids. Germline-derived CDR1 and CDR2 are SEHNR and FQNEAQ (reference sequence). V lost 2 bases to trimming and J lost 0 bases, with 10 bases between them. CDR3 bases: TGTGCCAGCAGCTTAAGGACAGATATGAACACTGAAGCTTTCTTT. Translated: CASSLRTDMNTEAFF.

The chain carries TRBV19 and TRBJ1-2; 7 bases are shared with TRBD1. Germline CDR1 reads LNHDA; CDR2 reads SQIVND (reference sequence). The CDR3 is made up of 15 amino acids. Trimming cost V 4 bases and J 6 bases; bases outside gene matches: 11. The CDR3 loop is CASSTRDSWIDGYTF. The CDR3 bases are TGTGCCAGTAGTACACGGGACAGTTGGATCGATGGCTACACCTTC. Full variable domain (remainder filled in from reference TRBV19 and TRBJ1-2): DGGITQSPKYLFRKEGQNVTLSCEQNLNHDAMYWYRQDPGQGLRLIYYSQIVNDFQKGDIAEGYSVSREKKESFPLTVTSAQKNPTAFYLCASSTRDSWIDGYTFGSGTRLTVV.

The chain uses TRBV9 and TRBJ2-5, with 9 bases fitting TRBD2. The CDR3 has 20 amino acids. Trimming removed 1 base from V and 5 bases from J; junction bases left unmatched: 21. CDR1 and CDR2 from the germline V gene are SGDLS and YYNGEE. This CDR3 reads CASSVTTGGGGLPPPETQYF. The CDR3 nucleotides are TGTGCCAGCAGCGTAACAACCGGCGGGGGGGGCTTGCCCCCACCGGAGACCCAGTACTTC.